These 13 T cell receptor beta chains were sequenced from one sample in a study of T cells in Graves' hyperthyroidism and ophthalmopathy (dated by TCRdb to the late 2010s). The library was built by means of multiplex PCR. Reads for this sample came from an Illumina HiSeq 2000. Amplification of TCR beta CDR3 regions was carried out from RNA transcripts. A first-round RT-PCR of the TCR CDR3 used the HTBI primer set with the Qiagen OneStep RT-PCR kit. Using fastp at Q25 and MiXCR, TCRdb reprocessed the public reads and kept productive beta chains. Rows with a matching CDR3 protein are joined into one entry that keeps the most common DNA and genes. This sample has approximately 370,000 distinct CDR3 sequences in its table, and about a sixth of those were observed once. The ten biggest clones cover around a third of the sample. The sequenced sample consisted of blood. Receptors were obtained from a woman in her 30s with Graves' hyperthyroidism that later progressed to Graves' ophthalmopathy.

The chain uses TRBV6-2 or TRBV6-3 and TRBJ2-5; 11 nucleotides agree with TRBD2. Germline V gene data show CDR1 as MNHEY and CDR2 as SVGEGT. The V and J ends lost 7 bases and 3 bases, in that order; junction bases with no gene match: 7. CDR3 length: 15 residues. The CDR3, as DNA: TGTGCCAGCAAGACTAGCGGGAATACCGAAGAGACCCAGTACTTC. Translated: CASKTSGNTEETQYF.

With respect to this clonotype: Being one base from a much bigger clone, this may be a read error. The genes are TRBV10-3 and TRBJ1-2; D is possibly TRBD1 (5 bases). This CDR3 has 14 amino acids. Germline V gene sequence: CDR1 ENHRY, CDR2 SYGVKD. CDR3 sequence reads: CTISESGRAYGYTF. The CDR3 nucleotides are TGTACCATCAGTGAGTCGGGACGGGCCTATGGCTACACCTTC.

The V call is TRBV2, the J call TRBJ1-2; 8 nucleotides align to TRBD1. Per the germline V gene, CDR1 is SNHLY and CDR2 is FYNNEI. After removal of 4 bases from V and 8 bases from J, the junction contained 6 bases not matched to a gene. This CDR3 comprises 13 residues. The CDR3 nucleotides are TGTGCCAGCAGTGCGGACAGGGCTGTCGGCTACACCTTC. It codes for CASSADRAVGYTF.

This clonotype was seen at least ten times. The CDR3 nucleotides read TGTGCCAGCAGCTACGCAATGAATTCACCCCTCCACTTT. Translation gives CASSYAMNSPLHF. The chain joins TRBV7-9 to TRBJ1-6; D remains ambiguous. Germline CDR1 and CDR2: SEHNR and FQNEAQ (reference sequence). The germline V and J ends were trimmed by 4 bases and 7 bases, with 8 bases remaining between them. CDR3 size: 13 residues. The entire variable domain, with the rest obtained from reference TRBV7-9 and TRBJ1-6, is as follows: DTGVSQNPRHKITKRGQNVTFRCDPISEHNRLYWYRQTLGQGPEFLTYFQNEAQLEKSRLLSDRFSAERPKGSFSTLEIQRTEQGDSAMYLCASSYAMNSPLHFGNGTRLTVT.

This clonotype was detected many times. This rearrangement joins TRBV27 to TRBJ1-1; 9 bases match TRBD1. The CDR3 has 14 residues. J was trimmed by 1 base and V by 4 bases; bases with no gene match: 1. Germline V CDR1 and CDR2: MNHEY, SMNVEV (reference sequence). The CDR3 region is CASSYRGRNTEAFF. The CDR3 DNA sequence: TGTGCCAGCAGTTACAGGGGGCGGAACACTGAAGCTTTCTTT.

This clonotype was detected ten times or more. The chain links TRBV6-2 or TRBV6-3 to TRBJ2-7, with TRBD1 matching 9 bases. Germline CDR1 and CDR2: MNHEY and SVGEGT. The length of the CDR3 is 16 residues. V dropped 6 bases and J dropped 3; count of bases not matched to a gene: 12. In DNA form, the CDR3 reads TGTGCCAGCAGACAAATTGGGACAGGGAAAGACTACGAGCAGTACTTC. It translates to CASRQIGTGKDYEQYF.

This clonotype was detected ten times or more. The chain links TRBV11-2 to TRBJ2-1, with D possibly matching TRBD2 (6 bases). The CDR3 covers 16 residues. Germline V gives CDR1 SGHAT, CDR2 FQNNGV. Trimming left V 4 bases short and J 4 bases short, with 17 bases between. CDR3 nucleotides: TGTGCCAGCAGCTCTGTCGGGACTCCTTTGTACAATGAGCAGTTCTTC. It yields the protein CASSSVGTPLYNEQFF.

The chain uses TRBV4-1 and TRBJ2-7, with D perhaps TRBD1 or TRBD2 (6 bases each). The CDR3 length is 15 residues. Germline CDR1 is MGHRA and CDR2 is YSYEKL. V was trimmed by 2 bases and J by 3 bases, leaving 14 bases between them. Written as DNA, the CDR3 is TGCGCCAGCAGCCAACCTTGGAGGGGGGACTACGAGCAGTACTTC. This gives the protein CASSQPWRGDYEQYF.

This chain links TRBV2 with TRBJ1-1; D not resolved. V shed 4 bases and J shed 0 bases, with 12 bases lying between them. Germline V lookup: CDR1 SNHLY, CDR2 FYNNEI. The CDR3 sequence is 15 residues long. The CDR3 coding sequence is TGTGCCAGCAGTGGTTTTGTATCAATGAACACTGAAGCTTTCTTT. This gives the protein CASSGFVSMNTEAFF.

Here the CDR3 reads CASTRTSASSYEQYF. The CDR3 DNA is TGTGCCAGCACGAGGACTAGCGCGAGCTCCTACGAGCAGTACTTC. The chain couples TRBV2 to TRBJ2-7; TRBD2 matches at 9 bases. V trimming: 7 bases; J trimming: 0 bases; junction bases outside the gene matches: 7. Germline V CDR1 and CDR2: SNHLY, FYNNEI. The CDR3 covers 15 residues.

This clonotype was seen ten or more times. This chain uses TRBV10-2 with TRBJ2-5; TRBD1 or TRBD2 may be the D gene (6 bases each). This CDR3 contains 15 residues. Looked up from germline, CDR1 is WSHSY and CDR2 is SAAADI. V lost 0 bases and J 4 bases, leaving 12 bases between the germline ends. CDR3 DNA sequence: TGCGCCAGCAGTGAGTCCACCCGGGGGCGAGAGACCCAGTACTTC. Its translation: CASSESTRGRETQYF.

The sample holds many counts of this clonotype. This sequence joins TRBV28 and TRBJ2-2; 11 bases align to TRBD2. V was pared by 2 bases and J by 1 base, with 0 bases of the junction left unmatched. This CDR3 region has 16 residues. CDR1 and CDR2 from the germline V gene are MDHEN and SYDVKM. The CDR3 DNA is TGTGCCAGCAGTTTAGGACTAGCGGGGAACACCGGGGAGCTGTTTTTT. This sequence encodes CASSLGLAGNTGELFF. The whole variable domain, filled in from reference TRBV28 and TRBJ2-2, reads DVKVTQSSRYLVKRTGEKVFLECVQDMDHENMFWYRQDPGLGLRLIYFSYDVKMKEKGDIPEGYSVSREKKERFSLILESASTNQTSMYLCASSLGLAGNTGELFFGEGSRLTVL.

This clonotype was counted ten times or more. The chain links TRBV2 to TRBJ2-7; D is possibly TRBD2 (7 bases). Germline lookup yields CDR1 SNHLY and CDR2 FYNNEI. The CDR3 runs to 13 residues. Trimming pared 3 bases from V and 4 bases from J, leaving 10 bases between. The DNA of the CDR3 is TGTGCCAGCAGTGAGAGGGGGGGATACGAGCAGTACTTC. This translates into CASSERGGYEQYF.